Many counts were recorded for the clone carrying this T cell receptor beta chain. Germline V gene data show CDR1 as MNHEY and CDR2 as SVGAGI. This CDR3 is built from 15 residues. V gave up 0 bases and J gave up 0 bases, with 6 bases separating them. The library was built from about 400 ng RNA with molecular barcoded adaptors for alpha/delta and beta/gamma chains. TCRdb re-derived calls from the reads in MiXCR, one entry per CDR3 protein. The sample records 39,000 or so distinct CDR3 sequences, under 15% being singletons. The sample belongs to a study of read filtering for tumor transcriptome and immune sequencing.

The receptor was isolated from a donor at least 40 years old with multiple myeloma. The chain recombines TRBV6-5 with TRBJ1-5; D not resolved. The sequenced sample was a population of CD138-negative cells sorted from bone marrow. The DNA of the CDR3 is TGTGCCAGCAGTTACTCCAGAGTTAGCAATCAGCCCCAGCATTTT. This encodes CASSYSRVSNQPQHF.